This record covers a single T cell receptor (beta chain). Antigen specificity is unknown. Time point: late sampling 161 to 241 days after vaccination in three convalescent patients. Documented treatment: approximately nine-day PBMC culture with coronavirus spike peptide pools or control peptides (ViraFEST assay). Antigen-specific T cells were expanded with peptide pools by ViraFEST, and TCRs were then sequenced. The study sequenced cultured CD4+ T cell DNA using the Oncomine TCR Beta short-read assay. Genomic DNA was isolated from cultured CD4+ T cells. TCRdb processed the PCR reads anew with MiXCR; each CDR3 protein has one entry. The data show around 20,000 distinct CDR3 sequences, around 43% seen once. The data belong to a study of vaccination and CD4 T cells after COVID-19. Study information: Convalescent individuals numbered four females and six males, two being Hispanic.

The TCR sequence derives from a human donor who had recovered from COVID-19. Material: CD4+ T cells from blood, cultured in vitro, obtained about 7 months after SARS-CoV-2 vaccination.

Here the CDR3 reads CASSPGVYGYTF. The CDR3 DNA reads as TGTGCCAGCTCACCTGGTGTTTATGGCTACACCTTC. This chain connects TRBV18 to TRBJ1-2; D remains ambiguous. The CDR3 extends over 12 amino acids. V lost 3 bases and J lost 5, with 7 bases in between. Germline V CDR1 and CDR2: KGHSH, LQKENI.